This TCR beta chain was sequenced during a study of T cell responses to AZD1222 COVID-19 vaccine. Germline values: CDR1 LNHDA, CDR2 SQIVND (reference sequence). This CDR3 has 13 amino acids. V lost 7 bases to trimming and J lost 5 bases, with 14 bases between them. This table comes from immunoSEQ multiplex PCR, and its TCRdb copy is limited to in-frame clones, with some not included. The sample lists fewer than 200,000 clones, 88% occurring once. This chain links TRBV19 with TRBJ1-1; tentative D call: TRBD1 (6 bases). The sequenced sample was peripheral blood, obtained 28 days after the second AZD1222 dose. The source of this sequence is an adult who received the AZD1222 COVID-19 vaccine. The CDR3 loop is CASTPEGETEAFF. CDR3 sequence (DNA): TGTGCCAGTACCCCCGAGGGGGAGACTGAAGCTTTCTTT.